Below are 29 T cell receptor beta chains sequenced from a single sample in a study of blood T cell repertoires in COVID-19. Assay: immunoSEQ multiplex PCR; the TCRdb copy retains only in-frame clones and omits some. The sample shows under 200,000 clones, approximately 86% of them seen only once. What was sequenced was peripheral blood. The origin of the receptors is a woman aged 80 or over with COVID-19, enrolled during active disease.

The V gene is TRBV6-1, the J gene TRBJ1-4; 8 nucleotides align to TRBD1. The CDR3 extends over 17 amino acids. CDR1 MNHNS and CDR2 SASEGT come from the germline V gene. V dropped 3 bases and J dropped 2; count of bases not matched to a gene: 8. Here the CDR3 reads CASSEKPYRGTNEKLFF. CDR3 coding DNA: TGTGCCAGCAGTGAGAAACCATACAGGGGGACTAATGAAAAACTGTTTTTT.

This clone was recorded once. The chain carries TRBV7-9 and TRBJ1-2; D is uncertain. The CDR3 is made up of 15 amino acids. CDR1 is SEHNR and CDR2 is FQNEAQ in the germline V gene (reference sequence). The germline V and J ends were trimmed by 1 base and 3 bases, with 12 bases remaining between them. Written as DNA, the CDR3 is TGTGCCAGCAGCTTAGTGTGGCGGGTGGACTATGGCTACACCTTC. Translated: CASSLVWRVDYGYTF.

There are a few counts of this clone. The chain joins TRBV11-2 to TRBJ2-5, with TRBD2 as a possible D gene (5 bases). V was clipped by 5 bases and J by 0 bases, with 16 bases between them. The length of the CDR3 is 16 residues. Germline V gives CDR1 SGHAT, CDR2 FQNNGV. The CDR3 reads CASSRYRDSYQETQYF. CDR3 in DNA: TGTGCCAGCAGCAGGTACCGGGATTCCTACCAAGAGACCCAGTACTTC.

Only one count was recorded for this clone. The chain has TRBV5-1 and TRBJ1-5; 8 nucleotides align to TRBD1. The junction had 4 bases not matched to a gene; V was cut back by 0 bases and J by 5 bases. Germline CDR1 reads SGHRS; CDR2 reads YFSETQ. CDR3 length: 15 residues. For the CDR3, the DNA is TGCGCCAGCAGCTTGGTGGCAGGGGGCTATCAGCCCCAGCATTTT. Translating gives CASSLVAGGYQPQHF.

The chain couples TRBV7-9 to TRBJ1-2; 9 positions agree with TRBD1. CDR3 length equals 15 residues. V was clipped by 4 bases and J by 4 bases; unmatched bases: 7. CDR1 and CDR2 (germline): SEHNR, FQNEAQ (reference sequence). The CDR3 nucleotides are TGTGCCAGCAGCTCAGTGGACAGGGGACCCTATGGCTACACCTTC. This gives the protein CASSSVDRGPYGYTF. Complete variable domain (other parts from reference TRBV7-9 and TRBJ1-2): DTGVSQNPRHKITKRGQNVTFRCDPISEHNRLYWYRQTLGQGPEFLTYFQNEAQLEKSRLLSDRFSAERPKGSFSTLEIQRTEQGDSAMYLCASSSVDRGPYGYTFGSGTRLTVV.

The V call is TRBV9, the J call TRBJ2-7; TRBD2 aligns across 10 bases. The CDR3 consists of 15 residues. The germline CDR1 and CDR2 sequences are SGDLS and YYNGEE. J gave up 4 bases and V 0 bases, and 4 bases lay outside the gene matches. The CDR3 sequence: CASSVAASGGYEQYF. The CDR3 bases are TGTGCCAGCAGCGTAGCGGCTAGCGGGGGTTACGAGCAGTACTTC.

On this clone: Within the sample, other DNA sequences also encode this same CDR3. The CDR3 nucleotides read TGTGCCAGCTCACCATCGGGGGGCCAAGAGACCCAGTACTTC. Translated: CASSPSGGQETQYF. This chain links TRBV18 with TRBJ2-5; 7 nucleotides agree with TRBD2. This CDR3 spans 14 amino acids. From germline, CDR1 is KGHSH and CDR2 LQKENI. The V and J ends lost 2 bases and 1 base, in that order; junction bases with no gene match: 1.

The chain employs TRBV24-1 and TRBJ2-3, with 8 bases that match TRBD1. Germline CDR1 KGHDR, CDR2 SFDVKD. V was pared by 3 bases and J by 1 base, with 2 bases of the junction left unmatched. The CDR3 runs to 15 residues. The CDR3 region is CATSDVTGGTDTQYF. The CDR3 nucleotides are TGTGCCACCAGTGATGTGACAGGGGGCACAGATACGCAGTATTTT.

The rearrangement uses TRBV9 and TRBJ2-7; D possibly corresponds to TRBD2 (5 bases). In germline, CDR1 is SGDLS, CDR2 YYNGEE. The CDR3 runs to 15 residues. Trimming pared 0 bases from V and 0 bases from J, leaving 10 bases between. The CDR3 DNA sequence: TGTGCCAGCAGCGTAGCGGCGGAGGTCTCCTACGAGCAGTACTTC. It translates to CASSVAAEVSYEQYF. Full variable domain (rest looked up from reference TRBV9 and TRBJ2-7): DSGVTQTPKHLITATGQRVTLRCSPRSGDLSVYWYQQSLDQGLQFLIQYYNGEERAKGNILERFSAQQFPDLHSELNLSSLELGDSALYFCASSVAAEVSYEQYFGPGTRLTVT.

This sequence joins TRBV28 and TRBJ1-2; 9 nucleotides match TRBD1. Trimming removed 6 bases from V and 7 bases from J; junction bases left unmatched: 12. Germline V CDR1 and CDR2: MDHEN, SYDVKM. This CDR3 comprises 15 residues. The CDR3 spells CASRTPTGGAVGYTF. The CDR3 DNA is TGTGCCAGCAGGACTCCTACAGGGGGCGCGGTTGGCTACACCTTC.

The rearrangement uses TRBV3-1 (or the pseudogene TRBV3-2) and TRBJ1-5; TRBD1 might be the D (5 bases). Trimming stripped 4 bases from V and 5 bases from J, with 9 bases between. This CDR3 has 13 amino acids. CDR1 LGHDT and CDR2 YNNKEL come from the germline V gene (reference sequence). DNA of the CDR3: TGTGCCAGCAGCCCAGGGTGGTATCAGCCCCAGCATTTT. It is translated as CASSPGWYQPQHF.

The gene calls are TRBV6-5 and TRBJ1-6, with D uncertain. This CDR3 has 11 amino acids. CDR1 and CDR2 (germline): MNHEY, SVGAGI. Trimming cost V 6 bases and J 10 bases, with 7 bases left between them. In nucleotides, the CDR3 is TGTGCCAGCAGGGGGAGGTCACCCCTCCACTTT. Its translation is CASRGRSPLHF.

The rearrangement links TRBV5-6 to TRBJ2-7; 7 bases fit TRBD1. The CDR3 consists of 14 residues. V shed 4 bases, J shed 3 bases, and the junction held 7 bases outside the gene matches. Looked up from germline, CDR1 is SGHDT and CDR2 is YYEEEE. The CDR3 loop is CASSPTGDSYEQYF. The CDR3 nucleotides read TGTGCCAGCAGCCCAACCGGGGACAGCTACGAGCAGTACTTC.

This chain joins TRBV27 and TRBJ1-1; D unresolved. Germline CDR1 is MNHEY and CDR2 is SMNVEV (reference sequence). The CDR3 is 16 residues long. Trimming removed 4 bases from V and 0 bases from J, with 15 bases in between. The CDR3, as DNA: TGTGCCAGCAGTTCCCCCCCTGGCATCATGAACACTGAAGCTTTCTTT. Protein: CASSSPPGIMNTEAFF.

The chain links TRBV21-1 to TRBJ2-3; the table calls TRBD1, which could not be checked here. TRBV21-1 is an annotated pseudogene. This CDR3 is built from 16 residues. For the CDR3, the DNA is TGTGCCAGCAGCAGGGGACAGGGAGCATACACAGATACGCAGTATTTT. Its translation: CASSRGQGAYTDTQYF.

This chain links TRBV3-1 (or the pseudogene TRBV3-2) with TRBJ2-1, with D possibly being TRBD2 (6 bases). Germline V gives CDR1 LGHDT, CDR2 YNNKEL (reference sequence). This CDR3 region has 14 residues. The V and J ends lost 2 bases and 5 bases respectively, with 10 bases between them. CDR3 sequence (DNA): TGTGCCAGCAGCCAACCGGGACTGAACAATGAGCAGTTCTTC. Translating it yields CASSQPGLNNEQFF.

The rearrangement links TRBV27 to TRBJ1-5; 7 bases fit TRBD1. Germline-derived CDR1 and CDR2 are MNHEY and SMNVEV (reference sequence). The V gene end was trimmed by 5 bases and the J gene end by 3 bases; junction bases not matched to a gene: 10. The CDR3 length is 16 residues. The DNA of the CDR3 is TGTGCCAGCAGTCCAACTAGACAGGGCCCCAATCAGCCCCAGCATTTT. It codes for CASSPTRQGPNQPQHF.

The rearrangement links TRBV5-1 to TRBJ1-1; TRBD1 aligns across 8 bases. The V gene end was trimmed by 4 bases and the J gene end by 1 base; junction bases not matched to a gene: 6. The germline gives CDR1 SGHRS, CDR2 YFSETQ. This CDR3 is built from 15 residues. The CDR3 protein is CASSPVQGENTEAFF. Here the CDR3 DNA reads TGCGCCAGCAGCCCCGTACAGGGGGAGAACACTGAAGCTTTCTTT.

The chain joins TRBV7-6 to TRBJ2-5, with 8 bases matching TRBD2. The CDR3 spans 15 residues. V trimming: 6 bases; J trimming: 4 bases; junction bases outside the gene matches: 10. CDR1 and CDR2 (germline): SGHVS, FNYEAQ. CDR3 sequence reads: CASSRTTSALETQYF. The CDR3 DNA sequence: TGTGCCAGCAGTAGAACGACTAGCGCACTAGAGACCCAGTACTTC. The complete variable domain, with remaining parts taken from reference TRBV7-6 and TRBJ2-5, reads GAGVSQSPRYKVTKRGQDVALRCDPISGHVSLYWYRQALGQGPEFLTYFNYEAQQDKSGLPNDRFSAERPEGSISTLTIQRTEQRDSAMYRCASSRTTSALETQYFGPGTRLLVL.

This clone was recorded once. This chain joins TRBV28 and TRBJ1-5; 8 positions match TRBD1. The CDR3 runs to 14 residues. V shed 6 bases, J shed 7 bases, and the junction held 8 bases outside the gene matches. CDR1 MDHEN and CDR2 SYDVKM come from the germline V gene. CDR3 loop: CASSPGQGGQPQHF. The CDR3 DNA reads TGTGCCAGCAGCCCCGGACAGGGCGGCCAGCCCCAGCATTTT.

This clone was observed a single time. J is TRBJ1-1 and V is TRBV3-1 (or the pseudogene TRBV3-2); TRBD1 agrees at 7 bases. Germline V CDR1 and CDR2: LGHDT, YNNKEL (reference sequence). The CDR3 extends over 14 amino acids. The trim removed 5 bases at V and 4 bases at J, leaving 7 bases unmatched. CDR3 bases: TGTGCCAGCAGCGGACGACAGGGAAGCACTGAAGCTTTCTTT. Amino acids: CASSGRQGSTEAFF.

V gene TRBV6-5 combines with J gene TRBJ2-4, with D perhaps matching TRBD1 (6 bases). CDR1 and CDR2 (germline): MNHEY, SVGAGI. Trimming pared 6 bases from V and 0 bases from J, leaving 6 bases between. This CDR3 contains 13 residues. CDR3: CASRDRAKNIQYF. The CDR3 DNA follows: TGTGCCAGCAGGGACAGAGCCAAAAACATTCAGTACTTC.

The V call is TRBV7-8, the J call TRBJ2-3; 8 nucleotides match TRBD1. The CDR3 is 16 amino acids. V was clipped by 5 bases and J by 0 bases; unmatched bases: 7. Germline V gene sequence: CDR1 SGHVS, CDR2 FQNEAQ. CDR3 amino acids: CASSTLNRGSTDTQYF. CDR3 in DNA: TGTGCCAGCAGCACCCTAAACAGGGGGAGCACAGATACGCAGTATTTT.

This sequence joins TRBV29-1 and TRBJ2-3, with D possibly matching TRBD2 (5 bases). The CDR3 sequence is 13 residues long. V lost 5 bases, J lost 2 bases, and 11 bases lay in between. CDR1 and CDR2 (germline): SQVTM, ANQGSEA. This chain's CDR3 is CSVPGLFTDTQYF. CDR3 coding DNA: TGCAGCGTTCCCGGACTTTTCACAGATACGCAGTATTTT.

The CDR3 sequence is CASTLDRGGYGYTF. The CDR3 DNA follows: TGTGCCAGTACCCTGGATCGGGGAGGCTATGGCTACACCTTC. The chain has TRBV19 and TRBJ1-2; D call uncertain. Germline loops: CDR1 LNHDA, CDR2 SQIVND (reference sequence). This CDR3 region has 14 residues. Trimming pared 7 bases from V and 4 bases from J, leaving 16 bases between.

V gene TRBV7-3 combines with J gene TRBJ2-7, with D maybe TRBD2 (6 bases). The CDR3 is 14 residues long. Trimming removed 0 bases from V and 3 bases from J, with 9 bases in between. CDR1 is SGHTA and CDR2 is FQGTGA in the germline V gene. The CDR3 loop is CASSLTAGNYEQYF. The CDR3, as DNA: TGTGCCAGCAGCTTAACCGCGGGGAACTACGAGCAGTACTTC.

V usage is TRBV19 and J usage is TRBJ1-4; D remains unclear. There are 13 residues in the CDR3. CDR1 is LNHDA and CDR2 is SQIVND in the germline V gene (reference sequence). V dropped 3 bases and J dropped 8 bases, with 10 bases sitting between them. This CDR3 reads CASSIASGEKLFF. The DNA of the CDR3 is TGTGCCAGTAGTATCGCCTCGGGGGAAAAACTGTTTTTT.

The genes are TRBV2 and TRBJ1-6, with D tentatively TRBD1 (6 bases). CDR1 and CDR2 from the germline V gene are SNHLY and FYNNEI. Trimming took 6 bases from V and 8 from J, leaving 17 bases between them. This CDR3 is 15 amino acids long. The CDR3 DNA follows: TGTGCCAGCAGAGGGGGTAGCCCGGGGTATTCACCCCTCCACTTT. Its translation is CASRGGSPGYSPLHF.

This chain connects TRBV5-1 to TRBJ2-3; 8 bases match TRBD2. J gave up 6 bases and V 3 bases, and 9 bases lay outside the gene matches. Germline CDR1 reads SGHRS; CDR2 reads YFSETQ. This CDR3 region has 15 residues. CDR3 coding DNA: TGCGCCAGCAGCTCCGCCGGGACTAGGATGGATACGCAGTATTTT. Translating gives CASSSAGTRMDTQYF. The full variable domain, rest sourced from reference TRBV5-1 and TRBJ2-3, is KAGVTQTPRYLIKTRGQQVTLSCSPISGHRSVSWYQQTPGQGLQFLFEYFSETQRNKGNFPGRFSGRQFSNSRSEMNVSTLELGDSALYLCASSSAGTRMDTQYFGPGTRLTVL.